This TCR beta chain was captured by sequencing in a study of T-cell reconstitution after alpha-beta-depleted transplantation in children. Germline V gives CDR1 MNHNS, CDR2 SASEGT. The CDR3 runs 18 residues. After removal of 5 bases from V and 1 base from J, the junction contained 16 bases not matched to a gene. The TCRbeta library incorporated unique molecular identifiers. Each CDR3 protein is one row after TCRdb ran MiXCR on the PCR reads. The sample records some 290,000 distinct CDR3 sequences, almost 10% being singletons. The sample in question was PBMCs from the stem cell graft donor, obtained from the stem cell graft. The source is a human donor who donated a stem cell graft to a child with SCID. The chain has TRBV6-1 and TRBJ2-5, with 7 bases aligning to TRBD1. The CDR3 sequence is CASSPVQRPGGSQETQYF. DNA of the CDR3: TGTGCCAGCAGTCCTGTTCAACGGCCAGGGGGATCCCAAGAGACCCAGTACTTC.